This T cell receptor (beta chain) stems from a study of T cell changes during pregnancy in multiple sclerosis. Clones were sequenced by immunoSEQ multiplex PCR, and TCRdb holds only the in-frame ones, with some missing. The sample includes 60,000 or so clones, about 92% of them seen just once. CDR1 and CDR2 (germline): SQVTM, ANQGSEA. V was pared by 4 bases and J by 1 base, with 13 bases between. There are 14 residues in the CDR3. The chain is built from TRBV29-1 and TRBJ1-1; D may be TRBD1 (5 bases). The specimen comprised peripheral blood, sampled in the first trimester of pregnancy. The sequence was collected from a female donor with multiple sclerosis, enrolled in a pregnancy study. The CDR3 spells CSVVDSGGNTEAFF. The CDR3 region has the DNA TGCAGCGTTGTTGATTCGGGGGGGAACACTGAAGCTTTCTTT. Using reference TRBV29-1 and TRBJ1-1 for the parts outside the CDR3, the full variable domain is SAVISQKPSRDICQRGTSLTIQCQVDSQVTMMFWYRQQPGQSLTLIATANQGSEATYESGFVIDKFPISRPNLTFSTLTVSNMSPEDSSIYLCSVVDSGGNTEAFFGQGTRLTVV.